This entry features one TCR beta chain sequence. No antigen is known for it. The trim removed 2 bases at V and 9 bases at J, leaving 2 bases unmatched. The germline V gene has CDR1 MGHDK and CDR2 SYGVNS. The CDR3 runs 14 residues. Only healthy Caucasians were enrolled as donors. MiXCR was run by TCRdb on the 5' RACE reads, yielding one entry per CDR3 protein. The table lists around 1.7 million distinct CDR3 sequences, less than 40% of them singletons. The data derive from a study of identical twins. Study findings and constraints: Carriage of fewer insertions was seen in abundant cord blood beta clonotypes, whereas memory repertoires showed none.

The TCR sequence derives from a newborn girl in good health. The V gene is TRBV25-1, the J gene TRBJ1-6; TRBD1 matches at 9 bases. The material sequenced was cord blood. CDR3: CASSETGGRSPLHF. CDR3 in DNA: TGTGCCAGCAGTGAAACAGGGGGCCGTTCACCCCTCCACTTT.